This T cell receptor (beta chain) was obtained from a study of blood T cell repertoires in COVID-19. On the study more broadly: The United States, Italy and Spain provided the acute and convalescent COVID-19 samples. T cells, B-cell-depleted T cells, or PBMCs provided the cDNA or gDNA that served as material.

In this sample, this clone turned up once. V lost 3 bases to trimming and J lost 1 base, with 18 bases between them. The germline gives CDR1 MDHEN, CDR2 SYDVKM. The CDR3 runs 17 residues. In the original workflow: Researchers report that nucleated cell counts were estimated from reference gene primer amplification. Profiling relied on immunoSEQ multiplex PCR, and the TCRdb table lists in-frame clones only, not all of them. For V, J and clone size, that table is used; D and trimming come from the DNA. This sample has fewer than 150,000 clones; 78% occur once, and the top ten carry about a tenth. The chain is built from TRBV28 and TRBJ1-1; a weak D match, TRBD1 (5 bases). The receptor was derived from a man between 60 and 70 years old who had recovered from COVID-19. Sequences were obtained from peripheral blood. The CDR3 sequence is CASSFQAPGLRNTEAFF. CDR3 DNA: TGTGCCAGCAGTTTCCAAGCCCCGGGACTGAGGAACACTGAAGCTTTCTTT.